Detailed here is one T cell receptor (beta chain). There are many counts of this clonotype. Its recognized antigen is unknown. Base qualities are missing; no much larger clone stands one base away. This sample is part of a study of identical twins (dated by TCRdb to the mid-2010s). As for the study more broadly: To test whether fetal clonotypes persist, the study used deep sequencing on TCR alpha and beta repertoires from monozygotic twins, unrelated adults of various ages, and cord blood. To rule out contamination, the twin experiments were replicated at different times with different library preparation protocols. Study-level results and caveats: A weaker excess of twin sharing was found in beta out-of-frame sequences because the signal-to-noise ratio was lowered by fewer shared sequences. Conclusions relied on cross-sectional statistical analysis, since the same donors could not be followed over many years. In monozygotic twins, out-of-frame TCR alpha sharing was systematically underestimated by recombination models, although the models agreed with sharing between unrelated individuals. Compared with coincidental sharing between unrelated individuals, out-of-frame TCR alpha sequences shared between twins showed an excess of sequences with low generation probability. Abundant cord blood beta clonotypes carried fewer insertions; young adult naive repertoires showed a weaker similar trend, while memory repertoires showed none. Zero-insertion analyses could be partly confounded by invariant T cells such as MAIT and iNKT, although diverse VJ usage argued against such confounding for most clonotypes.

Every donor in the study was a healthy Caucasian. Three pairs of female monozygotic twins, all aged about 18 to 30 years, made up the twin cohort. The RNA used for TCR libraries was isolated from peripheral blood mononuclear cells. The library was obtained by 5' RACE. Sequencing relied on an Illumina HiSeq 2000. A universal primer binding site was added through template switching, and the final cDNA carried a unique molecular identifier so that TCR cDNA molecules could be counted accurately. First-strand cDNA for TCR alpha and beta chains was synthesized from specific primers in the conserved constant-segment region. To control for contamination, each cDNA library was double barcoded with a SMART-Mk sample barcode plus Illumina barcodes. TruSeq adapter sequences and Illumina sample barcodes were added in two successive PCR steps. Sequencing of the TCR alpha and beta cDNA libraries was done on the Illumina HiSeq platform using custom primers. For the original study's pipeline: MiGEC was used to process raw reads and extract unique molecular identifiers, and MiXCR was used to find CDR3 positions. Recombination models were inferred per individual with the repgenHMM and IGoR tools using an EM algorithm. The analysis of shared clonotypes was done with the tcR package in R, with sharing normalized by the product of cloneset sizes. Out-of-frame nonproductive sequences were analyzed to study raw recombination free of thymic and clonal selection effects. The raw public reads went through TCRdb reprocessing: fastp at Q25, MiXCR clone calling, in-frame beta chains kept. One record per CDR3 amino acid sequence lists the most common genes and DNA. For this entry, the V and J calls and clone size follow TCRdb and not the study's own pipeline. This sample lists 700,000 or so distinct CDR3 sequences; around 20% were detected once. The ten biggest clones cover roughly 4.3% of the sample.

These data were also filed under a second study, of T cells expressing NK-cell markers. As noted in the second study: In sorted CD3+CD56+NKG2C+, CD3+CD56+NKG2C- and CD3+CD56-NKG2C+ T-cell subsets from eight or nine donors, TCR beta-chain repertoires were profiled. Seven of the eight sequenced donors were HCMV-seropositive and one was HCMV-seronegative. In several experiments an anti-gammadeltaTCR antibody was added to restrict sorting to alphabetaTCR-expressing T cells. In a handful of donors, the dominant CD3+CD56+NKG2C+ clonotypes were found to rank among the top 10 CD8+ clonotypes and to make up about 1.0-8% of CD8+ T cells. Those dominant clonotypes were again the most abundant among CD3+CD56-NKG2C+ cells in a few donors, at roughly 25-65%. Whether the expanded NKG2C-expressing T cell clones were specific for HCMV antigens was left unclear. All eight donors whose samples were sequenced were randomly selected healthy volunteers, three of them men and five women. HCMV-specific IgG was detected in serum with a commercial ELISA kit to determine HCMV serostatus. Bulk peripheral blood T-cell repertoires were additionally sequenced from unsorted PBMC for roughly six donors. MIGEC was used to demultiplex reads and group reads by UMI, and MiTCR was used to assemble and quantify clonotypes. To exclude erroneous sequences, only TCR cDNA sequences supported by at least two reads were retained. The tcR package was used for downstream repertoire analysis, with clonotypes matched between fractions based on CDR3 nucleotide sequence plus V segment. VDJmatch was used to annotate antigen specificity against VDJdb, with one amino acid substitution allowed in CDR3.

The sequence derives from a woman younger than 35 in good health. Sample: PBMCs.

The CDR3 in this case is CSVTAWGQANTGELFF. The DNA sequence is as follows: TGCAGCGTAACAGCATGGGGACAGGCGAACACCGGGGAGCTGTTTTTT. The rearranged chain carries TRBV29-1 and TRBJ2-2; a stretch of 8 junction bases matches TRBD1. The CDR3 numbers 16 residues from cysteine through phenylalanine. Only the CDR3 part of the read is kept: 48 bases, read in frame from the first base. CDR1 SQVTM and CDR2 ANQGSEA are derived from the germline V gene. V ends up 6 bases short and J 0 bases short, with an unmatched junction base count of 9.